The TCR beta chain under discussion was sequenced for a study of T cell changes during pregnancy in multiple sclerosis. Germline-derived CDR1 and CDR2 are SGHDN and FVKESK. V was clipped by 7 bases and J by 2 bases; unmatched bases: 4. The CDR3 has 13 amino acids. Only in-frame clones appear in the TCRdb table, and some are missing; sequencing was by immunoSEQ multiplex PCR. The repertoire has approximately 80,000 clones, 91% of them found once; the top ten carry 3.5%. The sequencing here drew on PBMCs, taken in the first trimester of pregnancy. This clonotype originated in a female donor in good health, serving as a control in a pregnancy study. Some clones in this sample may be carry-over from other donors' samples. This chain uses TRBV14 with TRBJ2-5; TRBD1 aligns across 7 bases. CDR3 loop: CASKSRGQETQYF. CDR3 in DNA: TGTGCCAGCAAGTCCAGGGGGCAAGAGACCCAGTACTTC.